This TCR beta chain was captured by sequencing in a study of cytomegalovirus exposure and HLA in healthy donors. Primers: 60 Vbeta forward and 13 Jbeta reverse. Original methodology: Unique TCR beta chains numbered roughly 83 million in a later analysis, with about 11 million shared. Measured with immunoSEQ multiplex PCR; TCRdb has only the in-frame clones, and not every one. The V and J calls and clone size are taken from that table; D and trimming were inferred from the DNA. The data show 100,000 to 150,000 clones, over 65% seen once. The germline CDR1 and CDR2 sequences are MNHEY and SMNVEV (reference sequence). V dropped 2 bases and J dropped 0 bases, with 17 bases sitting between them. This CDR3 is 19 amino acids long. Regarding the study as a whole: After further analysis at a later stage, 16,951 TCR beta sequences were associated with HLA alleles at 0.05 false discovery rate. A few CMV-associated chains were confirmed in vitro to be specific for CMV antigens.

About this clone: Its antigen is unidentified.

The receptor's source is a young man in good health and CMV-seropositive. V is TRBV27 and J is TRBJ2-6, with D perhaps TRBD2 (5 bases). The sample comprised PBMCs. In nucleotides, the CDR3 is TGTGCCAGCAGTTTAAAAGTCTGGCGGGCGGACTCTGGGGCCAACGTCCTGACTTTC. Amino acid sequence: CASSLKVWRADSGANVLTF.